The 15 T cell receptor beta chains listed next were all sequenced from one sample in a study of T cell clonality in common variable immunodeficiency. Profiled with immunoSEQ multiplex PCR; TCRdb holds only in-frame clones, not every one. The specimen gives about 43,000 clones without singletons; the ten biggest hold 2% to 2.5%. Sequenced: peripheral blood mononuclear cells. Source of these receptors: a person aged 18 to 70 in good health.

The sample holds many counts of this clone. The observed sequence ends 3 residues before the CDR3 terminus, with the missing tail filled in from the germline J gene. The chain uses TRBV20-1 and TRBJ1-2, with unresolved D. Trimming left V 3 bases short and J 2 bases short, with 16 bases between. CDR1 and CDR2 (germline): DFQATT, SNEGSKA (reference sequence). This CDR3 has 15 residues. CDR3 amino acids: CSASRVSGFNYGYTF. The CDR3 bases that were read are TGCAGTGCTAGTCGGGTATCGGGGTTCAACTATGGC.

This clone was seen more than once but under ten times. From the germline J gene comes the end of the CDR3, since the read stops 3 residues before it. The chain combines TRBV19 with TRBJ1-2, with a possible D match to TRBD1 (5 bases). CDR1 is LNHDA and CDR2 is SQIVND in the germline V gene (reference sequence). This CDR3 is 14 amino acids long. CDR3 bases read: TGTGCCAGTAGTACCCTAGCGGGGGTATACGAC. Residues: CASSTLAGVYD. The CDR3 reads in full as CASSTLAGVYDYTF.

On this clone: The read halts 3 residues ahead of the CDR3 end, with the missing end drawn from the germline J gene. The chain recombines TRBV11-2 with TRBJ1-5, with D possibly TRBD1 on 5 matching bases. This CDR3 has 15 amino acids. V lost 2 bases and J lost 5, with 13 bases in between. In germline, CDR1 is SGHAT, CDR2 FQNNGV. The sequenced CDR3 bases are TGTGCCAGCAGCTTAATCGAGACAGAAGATCAGCCC. Its translation is CASSLIETEDQP. The full CDR3 protein is CASSLIETEDQPQHF.

Details on this clone: The read stops 3 residues short of the end of the CDR3; the missing end is completed from the germline J gene. This chain uses TRBV5-4 with TRBJ2-7; 9 bases line up with TRBD2. Per the germline V gene, CDR1 is SGHNT and CDR2 is YYREEE (reference sequence). V was pared by 5 bases and J by 3 bases, with 12 bases of the junction left unmatched. CDR3 size: 16 residues. The CDR3 bases that were read are TGTGCCAGCAGGCCAGGAGGTCCTAGCGGGGACTACGAG. Residues: CASRPGGPSGDYE. The entire CDR3 reads CASRPGGPSGDYEQYF.

This clone was detected many times. CDR3 sequence: CASSSRTSGNNEQFF. The sequenced part of the CDR3 DNA is TGTGCCAGCAGCAGCCGGACTAGCGGTAACAATGAG. This chain joins TRBV9 and TRBJ2-1, with 10 bases fitting TRBD2. The read halts 3 residues ahead of the CDR3 end, with the missing end drawn from the germline J gene. The V gene end was trimmed by 4 bases and the J gene end by 5 bases; junction bases not matched to a gene: 6. The CDR3 is 15 amino acids. Germline V gene lookup returns CDR1 SGDLS and CDR2 YYNGEE. The variable domain in full, completed from reference TRBV9 and TRBJ2-1, reads DSGVTQTPKHLITATGQRVTLRCSPRSGDLSVYWYQQSLDQGLQFLIQYYNGEERAKGNILERFSAQQFPDLHSELNLSSLELGDSALYFCASSSRTSGNNEQFFGPGTRLTVL.

This clone was recorded many times. Sequencing ends 3 residues short of the CDR3 end; the germline J gene provides the rest. The chain recombines TRBV19 with TRBJ1-6; 7 bases line up with TRBD1. In germline, CDR1 is LNHDA, CDR2 SQIVND (reference sequence). The CDR3 totals 14 residues. V dropped 6 bases and J dropped 3; count of bases not matched to a gene: 2. CDR3: CASSRGDYNSPLHF. Partial CDR3 DNA: TGTGCCAGTAGCAGGGGGGACTATAATTCACCC.

This clone turned up a few times. Read sequence stops 3 residues before the CDR3 end, and the germline J gene provides the missing end. This chain joins TRBV30 and TRBJ1-2; tentative D call: TRBD1 (5 bases). The germline gives CDR1 GTSNPN, CDR2 SVGIG (reference sequence). The CDR3 extends over 16 amino acids. The sequenced CDR3 bases are TGTGCCTGGAGACAATCGGGACTAGCGGCCTACAATGAC. Amino acid sequence: CAWRQSGLAAYND. The entire CDR3 sequence reads CAWRQSGLAAYNDYTF.

This clone was picked up many times. Read data end 3 residues before the CDR3 end; the end is taken from the germline J gene. This chain connects TRBV20-1 to TRBJ1-3; no firm D call. Trimming took 6 bases from V and 4 from J, leaving 16 bases between them. Germline CDR1 reads DFQATT; CDR2 reads SNEGSKA (reference sequence). CDR3 length: 14 amino acids. CDR3 DNA, as far as it was read: TGCAGTGCCCAATATCCCGGCGGGGGAAACACC. This sequence encodes CSAQYPGGGNT. The complete CDR3 reads CSAQYPGGGNTIYF.

This clone came up many times. The sequenced fragment ends 3 residues before the CDR3 boundary, so the rest is inferred from the germline J gene. This sequence joins TRBV6-4 and TRBJ1-1; a possible D gene is TRBD1 (5 bases). Trimming cost V 3 bases and J 4 bases, with 9 bases left between them. This CDR3 contains 13 residues. CDR1 is MRHNA, CDR2 SNTAGT, per germline. The covered CDR3 bases are TGTGCCAGCAGTGATTTCCAGGGCACTGAA. Protein sequence: CASSDFQGTE. The full-length CDR3 reads as CASSDFQGTEAFF.

This clone was seen at least ten times. The read terminates 3 residues ahead of where the CDR3 ends, so the germline J gene completes it. The chain has TRBV2 and TRBJ2-5; D possibly corresponds to TRBD2 (7 bases). Trimming cost V 6 bases and J 5 bases, with 16 bases left between them. Germline V gene data show CDR1 as SNHLY and CDR2 as FYNNEI. The CDR3 runs 14 residues. CDR3 DNA (partial): TGTGCCAGCAGGGCCCTGGGGGGGCGGGAGACC. Translating gives CASRALGGRET. The whole CDR3 sequence is CASRALGGRETQYF.

This clone was detected many times. The read terminates 3 residues ahead of where the CDR3 ends, so the germline J gene completes it. This sequence joins TRBV29-1 and TRBJ1-3, with 10 nucleotides matching TRBD1. J was trimmed by 3 bases and V by 5 bases; bases with no gene match: 4. CDR1 SQVTM and CDR2 ANQGSEA come from the germline V gene. The CDR3 spans 14 residues. CDR3 DNA, as far as it was read: TGCAGCGTTACGGGACAGGGGTTTGGAAACACC. It codes for CSVTGQGFGNT. From start to end, the CDR3 is CSVTGQGFGNTIYF.

The table lists this clone with many counts. The CDR3 end is not reached by the read, which stops 3 residues before it; the germline J gene fills it in. The gene calls are TRBV19 and TRBJ2-5, with 9 positions matching TRBD1. The CDR3 sequence is 15 residues long. The junction had 8 bases not matched to a gene; V was cut back by 5 bases and J by 4 bases. Germline V lookup: CDR1 LNHDA, CDR2 SQIVND (reference sequence). Partial CDR3 DNA: TGTGCCAGTAGTCCGAAGGACAGGGGTCGAGAGACC. The encoded protein is CASSPKDRGRET. The full-length CDR3 reads as CASSPKDRGRETQYF.

This clone was recorded at least ten times. This chain's CDR3 is CASRRGENHYGYTF. The DNA read from the CDR3 is TGTGCCAGCAGGCGGGGGGAAAACCATTATGGC. J is TRBJ1-2 and V is TRBV2; weak D call: TRBD1 (5 bases). The read ends 3 residues shy of where the CDR3 ends; the end is completed using the germline J gene. Germline V gene sequence: CDR1 SNHLY, CDR2 FYNNEI. The V end was cut by 6 bases, the J end by 5 bases, with 16 bases between. This CDR3 is built from 14 residues.

This clone appeared many times. The CDR3 is cut off 3 residues early in the read; its end comes from the germline J gene. V and J are TRBV20-1 and TRBJ1-2; TRBD1 agrees at 10 bases. Germline assignment: CDR1 DFQATT and CDR2 SNEGSKA (reference sequence). V was clipped by 0 bases and J by 4 bases; unmatched bases: 2. This CDR3 has 14 residues. The part of the CDR3 DNA that was read is TGCAGTGCTAGAGAGACAGGGGGCTTCTATGGC. It codes for CSARETGGFYG. The entire CDR3 protein reads CSARETGGFYGYTF.

This clone came up many times. The sequenced fragment ends 3 residues before the CDR3 boundary, so the rest is inferred from the germline J gene. The J gene is TRBJ2-5, the V gene TRBV2, with TRBD1 identical over 7 bases. With 7 bases clipped from V and 1 base from J, the junction kept 9 bases outside the gene matches. The CDR3 runs 15 residues. Germline-derived CDR1 and CDR2 are SNHLY and FYNNEI. Here the CDR3 reads CASTWNDRVQETQYF. Partial CDR3 DNA: TGTGCCAGCACCTGGAATGACAGGGTCCAAGAGACC.